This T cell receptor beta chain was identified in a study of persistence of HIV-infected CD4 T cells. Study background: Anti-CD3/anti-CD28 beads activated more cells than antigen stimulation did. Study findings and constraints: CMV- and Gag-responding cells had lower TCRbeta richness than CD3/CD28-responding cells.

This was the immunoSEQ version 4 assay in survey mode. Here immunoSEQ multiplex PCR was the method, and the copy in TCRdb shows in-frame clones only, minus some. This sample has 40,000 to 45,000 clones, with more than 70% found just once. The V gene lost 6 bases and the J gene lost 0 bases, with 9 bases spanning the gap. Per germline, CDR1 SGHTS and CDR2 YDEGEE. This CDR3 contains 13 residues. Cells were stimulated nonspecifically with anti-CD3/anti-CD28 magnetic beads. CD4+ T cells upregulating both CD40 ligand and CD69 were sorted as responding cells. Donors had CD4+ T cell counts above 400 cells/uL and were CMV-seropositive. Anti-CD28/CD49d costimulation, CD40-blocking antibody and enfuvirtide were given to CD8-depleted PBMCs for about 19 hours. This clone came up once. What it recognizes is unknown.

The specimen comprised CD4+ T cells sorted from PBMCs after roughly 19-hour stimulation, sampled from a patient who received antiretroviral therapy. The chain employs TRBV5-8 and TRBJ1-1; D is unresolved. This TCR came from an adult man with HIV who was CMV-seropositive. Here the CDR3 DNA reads TGTGCCAGCAAGGGAGACATGAACACTGAAGCTTTCTTT. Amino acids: CASKGDMNTEAFF.